This TCR beta chain was recorded in a study of T cell changes during pregnancy in multiple sclerosis. The data were produced by immunoSEQ multiplex PCR, yet TCRdb's version contains in-frame clones alone and is incomplete. The repertoire holds 45,000 to 55,000 clones, with 80% to 90% as singletons. The CDR3 runs to 16 residues. Germline CDR1 is SNHLY and CDR2 is FYNNEI. V lost 7 bases and J lost 4; bases outside the gene matches: 7. This clonotype was obtained from a female donor with multiple sclerosis, enrolled in a pregnancy study. The specimen comprised CD4+ T cells from peripheral blood mononuclear cells, sampled in the second trimester of pregnancy. The V and J genes are TRBV2 and TRBJ2-1; 13 bases line up with TRBD2. This chain's CDR3 is CASKPGLAGLYNEQFF. CDR3 DNA: TGTGCCAGCAAACCGGGACTAGCGGGGTTATACAATGAGCAGTTCTTC.